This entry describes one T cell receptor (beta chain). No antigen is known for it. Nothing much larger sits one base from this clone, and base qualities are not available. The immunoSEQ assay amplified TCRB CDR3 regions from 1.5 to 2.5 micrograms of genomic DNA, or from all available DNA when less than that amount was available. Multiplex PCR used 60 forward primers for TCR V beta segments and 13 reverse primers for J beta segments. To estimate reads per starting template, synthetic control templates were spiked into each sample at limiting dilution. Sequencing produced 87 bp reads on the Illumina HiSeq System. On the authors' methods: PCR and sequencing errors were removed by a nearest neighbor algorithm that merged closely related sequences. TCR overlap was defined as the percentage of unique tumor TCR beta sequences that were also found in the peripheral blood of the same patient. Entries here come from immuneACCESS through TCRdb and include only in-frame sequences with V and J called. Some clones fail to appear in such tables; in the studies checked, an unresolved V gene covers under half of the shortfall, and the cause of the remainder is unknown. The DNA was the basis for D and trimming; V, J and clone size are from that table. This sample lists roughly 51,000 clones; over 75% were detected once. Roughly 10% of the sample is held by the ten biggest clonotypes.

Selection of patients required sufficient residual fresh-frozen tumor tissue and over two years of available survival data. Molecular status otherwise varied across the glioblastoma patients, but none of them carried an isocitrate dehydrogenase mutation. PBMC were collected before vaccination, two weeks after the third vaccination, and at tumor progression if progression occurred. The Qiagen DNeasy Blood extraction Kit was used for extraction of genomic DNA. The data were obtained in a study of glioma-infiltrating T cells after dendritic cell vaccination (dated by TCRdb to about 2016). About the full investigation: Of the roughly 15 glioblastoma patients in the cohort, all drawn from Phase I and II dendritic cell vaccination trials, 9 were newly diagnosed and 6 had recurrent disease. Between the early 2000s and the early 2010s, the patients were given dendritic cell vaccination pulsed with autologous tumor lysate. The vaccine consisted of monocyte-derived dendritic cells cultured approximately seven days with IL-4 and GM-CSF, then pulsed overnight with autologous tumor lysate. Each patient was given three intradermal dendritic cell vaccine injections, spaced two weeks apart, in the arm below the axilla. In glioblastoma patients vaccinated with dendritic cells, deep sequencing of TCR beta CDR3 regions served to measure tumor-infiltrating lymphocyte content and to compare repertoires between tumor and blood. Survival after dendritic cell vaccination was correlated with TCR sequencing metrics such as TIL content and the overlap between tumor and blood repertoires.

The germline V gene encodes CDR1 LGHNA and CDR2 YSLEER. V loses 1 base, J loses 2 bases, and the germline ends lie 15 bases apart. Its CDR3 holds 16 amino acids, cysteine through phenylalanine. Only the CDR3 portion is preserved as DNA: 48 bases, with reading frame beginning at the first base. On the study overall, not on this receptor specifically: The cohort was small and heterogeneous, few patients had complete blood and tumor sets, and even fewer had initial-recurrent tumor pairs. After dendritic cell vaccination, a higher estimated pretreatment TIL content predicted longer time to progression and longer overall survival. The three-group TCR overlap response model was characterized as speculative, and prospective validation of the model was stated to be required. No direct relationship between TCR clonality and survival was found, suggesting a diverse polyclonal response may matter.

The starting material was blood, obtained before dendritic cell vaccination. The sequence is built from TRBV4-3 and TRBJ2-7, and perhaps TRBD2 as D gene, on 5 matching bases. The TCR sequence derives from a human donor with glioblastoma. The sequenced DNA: TGCGCCAGCAGCCAAGGAGTGGAGCGGTTAGCCTACGAGCAGTACTTC. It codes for CASSQGVERLAYEQYF.